The 8 T cell receptor beta chains in this list originate from one sample, sequenced in a study of beta chain features in type 1 diabetes. Investigators reverse transcribed all isolated RNA, so they sequenced expressed TCRB transcripts. Sequenced by immunoSEQ multiplex PCR; TCRdb stores in-frame clones only, minus some. The sample records about 700,000 clones, 13% being singletons. Study-wide results and caveats: Moderate yet significant TCRB CDR3 shortening was seen in Type 1 diabetes patients in all four CD4+ subsets.

What these receptors recognize is not known. Input material: naive CD4+ T cells from blood. The source of these receptors is a man aged 18 to 30 with type 1 diabetes.

The genes are TRBV5-6 and TRBJ1-5; a possible D gene is TRBD1 (5 bases). Germline loops: CDR1 SGHDT, CDR2 YYEEEE. The CDR3 consists of 13 residues. The V end was cut by 1 base, the J end by 6 bases, with 8 bases between. CDR3 residues: CASSLQGGQPQHF. The CDR3 nucleotides read TGTGCCAGCAGCTTGCAGGGAGGTCAGCCCCAGCATTTT.

The CDR3 protein is CSVTAGDESTDTQYF. In DNA form, the CDR3 reads TGCAGCGTTACTGCTGGGGACGAAAGCACAGATACGCAGTATTTT. J is TRBJ2-3 and V is TRBV29-1; the D gene could be TRBD1 or TRBD2 (5 bases each). The V end lost 5 bases, the J end lost 0 bases, and 15 bases lay between the germline ends. Looked up from germline, CDR1 is SQVTM and CDR2 is ANQGSEA. The CDR3 loop spans 15 amino acids.

The sample holds a few counts of this clone. The chain couples TRBV19 to TRBJ2-3; the D gene is possibly TRBD2 (5 bases). V was pared by 8 bases and J by 6 bases, with 12 bases between. Germline V gives CDR1 LNHDA, CDR2 SQIVND (reference sequence). The CDR3 has 12 amino acids. CDR3 in amino acids: CASRAVTDTQYF. The DNA of the CDR3 is TGTGCCAGTCGAGCGGTGACGGATACGCAGTATTTT.

The chain carries TRBV30 and TRBJ2-7, with TRBD1 identical over 9 bases. The ends lost 5 bases at V and 1 base at J; junction bases unmatched: 6. The CDR3 sequence is 14 residues long. Germline CDR1 is GTSNPN and CDR2 is SVGIG (reference sequence). The CDR3 reads CAWCPGTGSYEQYF. For the CDR3, the DNA is TGTGCCTGGTGTCCCGGGACAGGGTCCTACGAGCAGTACTTC.

The chain recombines TRBV30 with TRBJ1-2; no reliable D call. The CDR3 loop spans 13 amino acids. With 8 bases removed from V and 2 bases from J, the gap between germline ends came to 15 bases. Germline V gene sequence: CDR1 GTSNPN, CDR2 SVGIG (reference sequence). The CDR3 sequence is CAGGGRANYGYTF. CDR3 DNA sequence: TGTGCCGGTGGCGGCCGCGCAAACTATGGCTACACCTTC.

Only a few counts were recorded for this clone. The CDR3 is CASSVGTIGNSPLHF. Written as DNA, the CDR3 is TGTGCCAGCAGCGTAGGGACAATCGGTAATTCACCCCTCCACTTT. The chain is built from TRBV9 and TRBJ1-6; D is perhaps TRBD1 (5 bases). From germline, CDR1 is SGDLS and CDR2 YYNGEE. Trimming shortened V by 0 bases and J by 6 bases, and 10 bases separated the two germline ends. CDR3 size: 15 residues.

The CDR3 is CASRQGDLNIQYF. CDR3 nucleotide sequence: TGTGCCAGCCGACAGGGGGATTTAAACATTCAGTACTTC. The rearrangement links TRBV10-3 to TRBJ2-4, with 9 nucleotides matching TRBD1. From germline, CDR1 is ENHRY and CDR2 SYGVKD. The CDR3 has 13 amino acids. The ends lost 10 bases at V and 6 bases at J; junction bases unmatched: 7.

This clone was seen repeatedly, ten times or more. The chain joins TRBV10-3 to TRBJ2-3; D remains ambiguous. The germline gives CDR1 ENHRY, CDR2 SYGVKD. The CDR3 has 15 residues. Trimming removed 0 bases from V and 6 bases from J, with 13 bases in between. The CDR3 sequence: CAISESTGPPDTQYF. CDR3 sequence (DNA): TGTGCCATCAGTGAGTCGACTGGGCCCCCGGATACGCAGTATTTT.